Shown below are 17 T cell receptor beta chains from a single sample sequenced in a study of shared clonotypes between healthy human individuals. The protocol was immunoSEQ multiplex PCR, while the TCRdb copy is restricted to in-frame clones and leaves out a portion. The sample lists roughly 2.2 million clones, over 85% seen once, with 0.39% in the top ten. The sequencing sample was made of naive CD4+ T cells from PBMCs. Subset denoted: CD45RA+ positively selected. Receptor source: a man younger than 30 in good health. Some clones in this sample may be carry-over from other donors' samples.

The chain has TRBV30 and TRBJ2-2; D gene uncertain. The germline V gene has CDR1 GTSNPN and CDR2 SVGIG (reference sequence). Trimming left V 4 bases short and J 4 bases short, with 19 bases between. The CDR3 sequence is 16 residues long. The CDR3 DNA follows: TGTGCCTGGACCGCCGTTGCCCGACCCGGCACCGGGGAGCTGTTTTTT. It codes for CAWTAVARPGTGELFF.

This chain joins TRBV6-1 and TRBJ2-7; 7 positions agree with TRBD2. CDR3 length: 14 amino acids. Germline V gene sequence: CDR1 MNHNS, CDR2 SASEGT. J gave up 1 base and V 6 bases, and 6 bases lay outside the gene matches. CDR3 coding DNA: TGTGCCAGCAGGGGGGGACTACAATCCTACGAGCAGTACTTC. As protein: CASRGGLQSYEQYF.

The chain couples TRBV5-5 to TRBJ1-2; D call uncertain. Trimming took off 2 bases at V and 3 bases at J, with 11 bases between the two ends. The germline gives CDR1 SGHKS, CDR2 YYEKEE (reference sequence). This CDR3 comprises 14 residues. As DNA, the CDR3 is TGTGCCAGCAGCTTAGGATCTGGGGACTATGGCTACACCTTC. This codes for CASSLGSGDYGYTF.

J is TRBJ2-1 and V is TRBV9; 10 bases align to TRBD1. V lost 4 bases to trimming and J lost 7 bases; unmatched junction nucleotides: 8. Looked up from germline, CDR1 is SGDLS and CDR2 is YYNGEE. The CDR3 totals 15 residues. CDR3 DNA: TGTGCCAGCAGCTTCGACAGGGGGCGATGGAATGAGCAGTTCTTC. This encodes CASSFDRGRWNEQFF.

The chain employs TRBV5-6 and TRBJ2-3; no reliable D call. The CDR3 covers 14 residues. V was trimmed by 4 bases and J by 6 bases, leaving 15 bases between them. Per the germline V gene, CDR1 is SGHDT and CDR2 is YYEEEE. CDR3 bases: TGTGCCAGCAGCCCCACGAGACGTCAGGATACGCAGTATTTT. Protein sequence: CASSPTRRQDTQYF.

The V call is TRBV19, the J call TRBJ1-3; D remains unclear. The germline CDR1 and CDR2 sequences are LNHDA and SQIVND (reference sequence). Trimming left V 6 bases short and J 0 bases short, with 6 bases between. The CDR3 extends over 13 amino acids. CDR3 nucleotides: TGTGCCAGTAGGTTTAGCTCTGGAAACACCATATATTTT. This gives the protein CASRFSSGNTIYF.

The chain has TRBV6-4 and TRBJ1-5; TRBD1 matches 9 bases. Losses at the gene ends were 6 bases for V and 1 base for J; bases not matched to a gene: 4. Germline CDR1 and CDR2: MRHNA and SNTAGT. The CDR3 is made up of 15 amino acids. DNA for the CDR3: TGTGCCAGCAGAGAGACAGGGGGGAGCAATCAGCCCCAGCATTTT. As protein: CASRETGGSNQPQHF.

The chain is built from TRBV28 and TRBJ1-2, with 7 bases aligning to TRBD1. The trim removed 0 bases at V and 0 bases at J, leaving 4 bases unmatched. The germline V gene encodes CDR1 MDHEN and CDR2 SYDVKM. The CDR3 totals 16 residues. In nucleotides, the CDR3 is TGTGCCAGCAGTTTATGGTCAGGGGGGACTAACTATGGCTACACCTTC. Translating it yields CASSLWSGGTNYGYTF.

The rearrangement uses TRBV19 and TRBJ2-7, with TRBD1 matching over 10 bases. The germline V gene has CDR1 LNHDA and CDR2 SQIVND (reference sequence). The CDR3 spans 15 residues. With V trimmed by 3 bases and J by 3 bases, 5 bases remained unmatched. CDR3: CASSMGGQGVYEQYF. CDR3 DNA sequence: TGTGCCAGTAGTATGGGTGGACAGGGGGTCTACGAGCAGTACTTC.

The J gene is TRBJ1-2, the V gene TRBV4-1; D perhaps matches TRBD1 (6 bases). The CDR3 runs 16 residues. Germline values: CDR1 MGHRA, CDR2 YSYEKL. Trimming stripped 4 bases from V and 12 bases from J, with 27 bases between. The CDR3 region is CASSPGASGLPTGNTF. In DNA, the CDR3 is TGCGCCAGCAGCCCGGGGGCCTCTGGCCTCCCGACGGGAAACACCTTC.

The chain is built from TRBV25-1 and TRBJ1-2, with TRBD1 matching 8 bases. The CDR3 is made up of 14 amino acids. Trimming took 2 bases from V and 5 from J; bases not matched to a gene: 4. Germline CDR1 reads MGHDK; CDR2 reads SYGVNS. In nucleotides, the CDR3 is TGTGCCAGCAGTGAACCGGACAGGGCGTATGGCTACACCTTC. Translated, it gives CASSEPDRAYGYTF.

This clone came up a few times. The same CDR3 can be traced to other DNA sequences in this sample. This chain links TRBV18 with TRBJ2-5, with TRBD1 identical over 7 bases. The CDR3 has 13 residues. With 6 bases clipped from V and 2 bases from J, the junction kept 3 bases outside the gene matches. CDR1 is KGHSH, CDR2 LQKENI, per germline. The CDR3 DNA reads TGTGCCAGCTCCCGGGACAGACAAGAGACCCAGTACTTC. Amino acids: CASSRDRQETQYF.

The chain combines TRBV2 with TRBJ2-7, with D perhaps TRBD1 (6 bases). CDR1 is SNHLY and CDR2 is FYNNEI in the germline V gene. The CDR3 has 16 amino acids. V lost 5 bases, J lost 6 bases, and 23 bases lay in between. The CDR3 spells CASSQGLIAVSSEQYF. For the CDR3, the DNA is TGTGCCAGCAGTCAGGGGTTGATCGCAGTGTCAAGCGAGCAGTACTTC.

The chain carries TRBV9 and TRBJ2-5, with TRBD2 as a possible D gene (6 bases). Germline V gene data show CDR1 as SGDLS and CDR2 as YYNGEE. The V and J ends lost 0 bases and 4 bases respectively, with 13 bases between them. The CDR3 consists of 15 residues. This CDR3 is CASSVAHSGGETQYF. The CDR3 DNA reads TGTGCCAGCAGCGTAGCCCACTCCGGGGGAGAGACCCAGTACTTC.

V is TRBV15 and J is TRBJ2-5; 12 bases match TRBD2. Trimming at V came to 5 bases and at J to 5 bases, leaving 18 bases not matched to a gene. CDR1 is LNHNV, CDR2 YYDKDF, per germline (reference sequence). The CDR3 runs to 19 residues. CDR3 in amino acids: CATSSPGTSGFKSRETQYF. In DNA, the CDR3 is TGTGCCACCAGCTCCCCCGGGACTAGCGGGTTCAAGTCGCGGGAGACCCAGTACTTC.

This chain links TRBV14 with TRBJ2-5; tentatively, D is TRBD1 (5 bases). V dropped 4 bases and J dropped 0 bases, with 9 bases sitting between them. This CDR3 comprises 14 residues. CDR1 is SGHDN, CDR2 FVKESK, per germline. CDR3 protein: CASSPLRDQETQYF. The DNA for the CDR3 is TGTGCCAGCAGCCCCCTCAGGGACCAAGAGACCCAGTACTTC.

The chain combines TRBV29-1 with TRBJ2-2, with TRBD2 matching 11 bases. The CDR3 extends over 14 amino acids. CDR1 and CDR2 (germline): SQVTM, ANQGSEA. V lost 3 bases, J lost 6 bases, and 3 bases stayed unmatched. The CDR3 coding sequence is TGCAGCGTTGACGGGACTAGCGGACCCGGGGAGCTGTTTTTT. Translation: CSVDGTSGPGELFF.